The 4 T cell receptor beta chains presented below share a single source sample, sequenced in a study of T cell responses to AZD1222 COVID-19 vaccine. Sequenced by immunoSEQ multiplex PCR; TCRdb stores in-frame clones only, minus some. The table records about 180,000 clones, 90% of them present only once. The material sequenced was peripheral blood, taken on day 0 of AZD1222 vaccination. Receptors were obtained from an adult in good health.

This clone was detected a few times. Here the CDR3 DNA reads TGTGCCAGCAGCCAAGATAGTGATCAGCCCCAGCATTTT. Translating it yields CASSQDSDQPQHF. The J gene is TRBJ1-5, the V gene TRBV4-2; D uncertain. Trimming pared 0 bases from V and 5 bases from J, leaving 5 bases between. The CDR3 runs to 13 residues. Germline V gives CDR1 LGHNA, CDR2 YNFKEQ.

The rearrangement uses TRBV19 and TRBJ1-5; tentatively, D is TRBD1 (5 bases). The CDR3 is 14 residues long. V dropped 8 bases and J dropped 3 bases, with 14 bases sitting between them. The V gene's germline CDR1 is LNHDA and CDR2 SQIVND (reference sequence). CDR3 DNA sequence: TGTGCCAGTGGGGCCAGGGAGTACAATCAGCCCCAGCATTTT. It translates to CASGAREYNQPQHF.

CDR3 residues: CASCPEGNSNQPQHF. CDR3 in DNA: TGTGCCAGCTGTCCCGAAGGAAATAGCAATCAGCCCCAGCATTTT. The chain is built from TRBV6-5 and TRBJ1-5; D not resolved. Germline V lookup: CDR1 MNHEY, CDR2 SVGAGI. The CDR3 is 15 residues long. The V gene lost 8 bases and the J gene lost 0 bases, with 14 bases spanning the gap.

V usage is TRBV7-9 and J usage is TRBJ2-2; D not resolved. The V gene lost 6 bases and the J gene lost 4 bases, with 9 bases spanning the gap. Per germline, CDR1 SEHNR and CDR2 FQNEAQ (reference sequence). The CDR3 has 13 residues. CDR3 loop: CASRERGTGELFF. DNA of the CDR3: TGTGCCAGCAGGGAACGTGGCACCGGGGAGCTGTTTTTT.